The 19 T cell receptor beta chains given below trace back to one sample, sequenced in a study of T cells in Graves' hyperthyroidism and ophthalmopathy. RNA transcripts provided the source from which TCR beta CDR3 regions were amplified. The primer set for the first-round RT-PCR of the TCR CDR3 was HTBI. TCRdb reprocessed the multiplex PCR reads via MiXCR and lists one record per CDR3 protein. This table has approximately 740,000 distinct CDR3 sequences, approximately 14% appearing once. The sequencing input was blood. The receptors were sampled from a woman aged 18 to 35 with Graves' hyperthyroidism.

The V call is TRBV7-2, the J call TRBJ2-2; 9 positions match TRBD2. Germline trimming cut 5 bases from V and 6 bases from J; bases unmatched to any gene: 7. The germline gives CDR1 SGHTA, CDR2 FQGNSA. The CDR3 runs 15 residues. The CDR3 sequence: CASSTNSGSAGELFF. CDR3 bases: TGTGCCAGCAGCACTAATAGCGGGAGCGCCGGGGAGCTGTTTTTT.

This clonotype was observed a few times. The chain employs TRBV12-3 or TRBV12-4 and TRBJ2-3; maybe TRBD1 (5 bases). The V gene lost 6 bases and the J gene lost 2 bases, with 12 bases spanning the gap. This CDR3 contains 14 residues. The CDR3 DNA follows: TGTGCCAGCAGCTCCGACAGAGACACAGATACGCAGTATTTT. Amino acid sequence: CASSSDRDTDTQYF.

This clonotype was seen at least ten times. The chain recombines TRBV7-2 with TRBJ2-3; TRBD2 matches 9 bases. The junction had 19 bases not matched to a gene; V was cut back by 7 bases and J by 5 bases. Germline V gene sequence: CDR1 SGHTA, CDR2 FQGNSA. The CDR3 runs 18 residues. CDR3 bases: TGTGCCAGCACCACAGTTACCGGGACTAGCAGGCTTGGAGATACGCAGTATTTT. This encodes CASTTVTGTSRLGDTQYF.

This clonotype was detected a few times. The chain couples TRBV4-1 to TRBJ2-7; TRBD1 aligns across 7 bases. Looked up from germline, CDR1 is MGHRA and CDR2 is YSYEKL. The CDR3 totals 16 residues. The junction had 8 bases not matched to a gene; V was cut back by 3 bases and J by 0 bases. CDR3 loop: CASSQTGTLSSYEQYF. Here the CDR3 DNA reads TGCGCCAGCAGCCAGACAGGGACGTTAAGCTCCTACGAGCAGTACTTC.

The CDR3 nucleotides read TGTGCCAGCTCACCAACTATACAGGGGGGAAACGAGCAGTACTTC. Amino acids: CASSPTIQGGNEQYF. V and J are TRBV18 and TRBJ2-7, with TRBD1 identical over 8 bases. The V and J ends lost 2 bases and 5 bases, in that order; junction bases with no gene match: 8. CDR1 and CDR2 from the germline V gene are KGHSH and LQKENI. This CDR3 region has 15 residues.

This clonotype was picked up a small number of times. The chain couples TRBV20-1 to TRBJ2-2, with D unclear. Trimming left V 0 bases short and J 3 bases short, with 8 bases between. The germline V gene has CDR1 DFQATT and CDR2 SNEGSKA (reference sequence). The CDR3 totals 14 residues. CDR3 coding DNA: TGCAGTGCTAGAGATTTCTGGGACACCGGGGAGCTGTTTTTT. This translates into CSARDFWDTGELFF.

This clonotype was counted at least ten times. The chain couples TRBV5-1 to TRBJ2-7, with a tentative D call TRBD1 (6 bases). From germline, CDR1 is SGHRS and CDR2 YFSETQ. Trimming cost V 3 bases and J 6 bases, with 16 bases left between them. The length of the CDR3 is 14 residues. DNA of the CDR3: TGCGCCAGCAGCTCCACACCACAGGGATCCGAGCAGTACTTC. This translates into CASSSTPQGSEQYF.

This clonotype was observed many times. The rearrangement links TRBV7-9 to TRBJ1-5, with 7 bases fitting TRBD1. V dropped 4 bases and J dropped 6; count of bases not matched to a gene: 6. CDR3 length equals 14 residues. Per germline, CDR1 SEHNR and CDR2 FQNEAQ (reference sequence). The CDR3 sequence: CASSYTGEGQPQHF. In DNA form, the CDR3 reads TGTGCCAGCAGCTATACAGGGGAAGGTCAGCCCCAGCATTTT.

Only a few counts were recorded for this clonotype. This CDR3 is CASSFQGANIQYF. CDR3 in DNA: TGTGCCAGCAGCTTCCAGGGGGCTAACATTCAGTACTTC. V and J are TRBV7-2 and TRBJ2-4, with 8 positions matching TRBD1. The CDR3 spans 13 residues. Per germline, CDR1 SGHTA and CDR2 FQGNSA. J lost 7 bases, V lost 3 bases, and 2 bases had no gene match.

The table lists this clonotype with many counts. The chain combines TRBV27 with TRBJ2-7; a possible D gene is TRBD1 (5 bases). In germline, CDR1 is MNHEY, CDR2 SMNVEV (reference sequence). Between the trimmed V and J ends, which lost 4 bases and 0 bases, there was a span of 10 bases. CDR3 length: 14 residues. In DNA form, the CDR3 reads TGTGCCAGCAGTTCGACAGCTAGCTCCTACGAGCAGTACTTC. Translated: CASSSTASSYEQYF.

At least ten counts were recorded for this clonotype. This chain's CDR3 is CASTRDGDTEAFF. Written as DNA, the CDR3 is TGTGCCAGCACCCGGGACGGGGACACTGAAGCTTTCTTT. The chain links TRBV6-1 to TRBJ1-1; a possible D gene is TRBD1 (5 bases). The length of the CDR3 is 13 residues. V lost 7 bases to trimming and J lost 3 bases, with 12 bases between them. Germline V gives CDR1 MNHNS, CDR2 SASEGT.

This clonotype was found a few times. CDR3 amino acids: CSASGGGDRYGYTF. The DNA of the CDR3 is TGCAGTGCTAGCGGCGGGGGCGATCGGTATGGCTACACCTTC. This chain joins TRBV20-1 and TRBJ1-2; D might be TRBD1 (6 bases). CDR1 and CDR2 from the germline V gene are DFQATT and SNEGSKA (reference sequence). CDR3 size: 14 residues. The V end was cut by 3 bases, the J end by 5 bases, with 16 bases between.

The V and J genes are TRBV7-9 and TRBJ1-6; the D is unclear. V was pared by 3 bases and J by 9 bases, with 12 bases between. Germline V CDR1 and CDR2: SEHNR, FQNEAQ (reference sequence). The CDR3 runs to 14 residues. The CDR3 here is CASSLENSLSPLHF. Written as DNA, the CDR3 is TGTGCCAGCAGCTTGGAGAATTCTCTTTCACCCCTCCACTTT.

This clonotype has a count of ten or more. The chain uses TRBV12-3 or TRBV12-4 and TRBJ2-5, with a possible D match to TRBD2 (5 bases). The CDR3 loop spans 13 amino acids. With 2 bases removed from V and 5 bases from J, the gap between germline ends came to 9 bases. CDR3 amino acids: CASSLLAMETQYF. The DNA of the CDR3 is TGTGCCAGCAGTTTACTAGCAATGGAGACCCAGTACTTC.

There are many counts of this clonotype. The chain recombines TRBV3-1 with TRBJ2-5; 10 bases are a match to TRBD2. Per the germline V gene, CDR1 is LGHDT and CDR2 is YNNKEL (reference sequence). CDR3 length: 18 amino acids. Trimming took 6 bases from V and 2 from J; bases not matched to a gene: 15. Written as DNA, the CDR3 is TGTGCCAGCAGACAAAGGTCTAACATACTAGCGGGGCAAGAGACCCAGTACTTC. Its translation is CASRQRSNILAGQETQYF.

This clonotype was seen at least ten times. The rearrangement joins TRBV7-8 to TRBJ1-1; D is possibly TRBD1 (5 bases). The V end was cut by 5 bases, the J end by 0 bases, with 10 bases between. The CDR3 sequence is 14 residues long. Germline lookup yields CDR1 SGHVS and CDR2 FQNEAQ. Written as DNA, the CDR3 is TGTGCCAGCAGCAGGGGACGGGTGAACACTGAAGCTTTCTTT. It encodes CASSRGRVNTEAFF.

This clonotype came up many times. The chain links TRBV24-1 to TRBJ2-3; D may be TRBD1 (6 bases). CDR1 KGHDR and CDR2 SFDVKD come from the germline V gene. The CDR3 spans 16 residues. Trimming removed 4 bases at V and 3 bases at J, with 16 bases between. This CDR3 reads CATSEPLGQLTDTQYF. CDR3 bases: TGTGCCACCAGTGAGCCTCTAGGACAGCTGACAGATACGCAGTATTTT.

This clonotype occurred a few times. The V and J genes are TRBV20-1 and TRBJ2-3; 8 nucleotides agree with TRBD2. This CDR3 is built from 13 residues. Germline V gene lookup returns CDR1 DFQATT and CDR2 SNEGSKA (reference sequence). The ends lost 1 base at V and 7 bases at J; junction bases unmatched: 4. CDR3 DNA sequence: TGCAGTGCTAGAGCGGGAGGGCCAAATACGCAGTATTTT. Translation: CSARAGGPNTQYF.

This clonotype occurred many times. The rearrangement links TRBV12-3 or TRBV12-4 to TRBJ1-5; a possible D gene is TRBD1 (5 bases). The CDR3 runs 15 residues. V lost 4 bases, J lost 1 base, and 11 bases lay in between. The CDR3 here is CASSSLRASNQPQHF. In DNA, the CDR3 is TGTGCCAGCAGTTCACTCAGGGCGAGCAATCAGCCCCAGCATTTT.